This T cell receptor (beta chain) was retrieved from a study of identical twins. The study's findings and limits: Cross-sectional statistics, not tracking of the same donors, supported the conclusions.

This clonotype has a handful of counts. Its antigen is still unknown. cDNA molecules carried unique molecular identifiers, and template switching added a universal primer site. MiXCR, run by TCRdb on the 5' RACE reads, gives a single entry per CDR3 protein. The sample holds about 890,000 distinct CDR3 sequences, more than 9% seen once. Germline V lookup: CDR1 SGHVS, CDR2 FNYEAQ. The V end lost 1 base, the J end lost 9 bases, and 10 bases lay between the germline ends. The CDR3 contains 13 residues. These records were also assigned to another study, of yellow fever vaccine responses in identical twins.

This chain links TRBV7-6 with TRBJ2-1; D ambiguous. The material sequenced was PBMCs. This TCR derives from a woman between 18 and 30 years old in good health. CDR3 sequence (DNA): TGTGCCAGCAGCTTAGTCTCCAGACCTGAGCAGTTCTTC. This codes for CASSLVSRPEQFF.